The sequence of this TCR beta chain was determined in a study of OX40 agonist ivuxolimab in advanced cancers. Study as a whole: Past anti-PD-1, anti-PD-L1 or anti-CTLA-4 therapy was accepted, and 40% had received some. Three dose-escalation patients had partial responses: one with hepatocellular carcinoma and two with cutaneous melanoma.

Sequencing used immunoSEQ multiplex PCR; TCRdb keeps in-frame clones, though not all of them. The data hold about 20,000 clones, with around 83% observed a single time. Germline V lookup: CDR1 MNHNS, CDR2 SASEGT. The CDR3 has 13 amino acids. Deletions cut 7 bases from V and 1 base from J, with 10 bases between. Samples of blood were obtained at baseline, on cycle 4 day 1, and on cycle 7 day 1. Study findings and constraints: Both CD4+ and CD8+ T cell populations in blood had undergone clonal expansion by week 6 at 0.1 to 3.0 mg/kg.

In regard to this clone: Its antigen is undetermined.

The sequence was collected from an adult with an advanced solid tumor such as melanoma, head and neck, liver or kidney cancer. V usage is TRBV6-1 and J usage is TRBJ2-5; D gene ambiguous. The sample was CD4+ or CD8+ T cells sorted from blood, taken in a trial of the OX40 agonist ivuxolimab. The CDR3 loop is CASNSYSQETQYF. CDR3 nucleotides: TGTGCCAGCAATAGTTACTCCCAAGAGACCCAGTACTTC.